This TCR beta chain was recovered during a study of blood T cell repertoires in COVID-19. Across the study: Samples of COVID-19 (acute and convalescent) were obtained from the United States, Italy and Spain. PBMCs, B-cell-depleted T cells, or T cells were the source of the cDNA or gDNA that made up the material.

The table lists this clone with a few counts. CDR3 length equals 15 residues. Deletions cut 4 bases from V and 5 bases from J, with 20 bases between. Germline CDR1 GTSNPN, CDR2 SVGIG (reference sequence). As handled by the study authors: Estimated nucleated cell counts came from reference gene primer amplification. The data were produced by immunoSEQ multiplex PCR, yet TCRdb's version contains in-frame clones alone and is incomplete. V and J calls and clone size are as listed in that table; D and trimming were resolved from the DNA. The sample has fewer than 70,000 clones, around 85% seen once. The receptor comes from a woman aged 65 to 85 with active COVID-19. The V and J genes are TRBV30 and TRBJ1-1; a possible D gene is TRBD1 (6 bases). The sequencing input was peripheral blood. CDR3 nucleotides: TGTGCCTGGATGAGGCCAGGGGATTCGGGGACTGAAGCTTTCTTT. Translated: CAWMRPGDSGTEAFF.